The 13 T cell receptor beta chains listed next were all sequenced from one sample in a study of shared clonotypes between healthy human individuals. Assay used: immunoSEQ multiplex PCR; TCRdb lists only in-frame clones, some missing. The table records about 2 million clones, approximately 95% of them present only once. CD45RO-negative, CCR7-selected cells formed the naive CD8 fraction, which excluded terminally differentiated effector memory CD45RA+ cells. The material sequenced was naive CD8+ T cells sorted from blood. The source of these receptors is a man aged 18 to 35 in good health.

V is TRBV7-9 and J is TRBJ2-5, with a tentative D call TRBD1 (7 bases). The CDR3 covers 13 residues. The V and J ends lost 5 bases and 4 bases respectively, with 11 bases between them. In germline, CDR1 is SEHNR, CDR2 FQNEAQ (reference sequence). The CDR3 nucleotides are TGTGCCAGCAGCGCAGGGGGGCCAGAGACCCAGTACTTC. Protein sequence: CASSAGGPETQYF.

The chain has TRBV6-6 and TRBJ2-7; D is perhaps TRBD1 or TRBD2 (5 bases each). The germline V gene encodes CDR1 MNHNY and CDR2 SVGAGI (reference sequence). The CDR3 is 12 residues long. The V gene lost 10 bases and the J gene lost 3 bases, with 13 bases spanning the gap. CDR3 loop: CATWGPDYEQYF. In nucleotides, the CDR3 is TGTGCCACCTGGGGACCCGACTACGAGCAGTACTTC.

In the case of this clone: The sample carries other DNA sequences with the same CDR3. The chain carries TRBV7-9 and TRBJ2-3; D ambiguous. The V end lost 1 base, the J end lost 2 bases, and 10 bases lay between the germline ends. From germline, CDR1 is SEHNR and CDR2 FQNEAQ (reference sequence). CDR3 length: 15 residues. DNA for the CDR3: TGTGCCAGCAGCTTAGTGGGTGGATCCACAGATACGCAGTATTTT. It translates to CASSLVGGSTDTQYF.

This clone was observed a handful of times. This sample includes further DNA sequences coding for the same CDR3. The rearrangement joins TRBV7-9 to TRBJ1-1, with TRBD1 matching over 7 bases. The ends lost 1 base at V and 3 bases at J; junction bases unmatched: 2. The CDR3 has 14 residues. Germline CDR1 reads SEHNR; CDR2 reads FQNEAQ (reference sequence). Written as DNA, the CDR3 is TGTGCCAGCAGCTTAGTAGGGACAGACACTGAAGCTTTCTTT. Amino acid sequence: CASSLVGTDTEAFF.

The genes are TRBV28 and TRBJ2-5, with 7 nucleotides matching TRBD1. Trimming took 6 bases from V and 5 from J; bases not matched to a gene: 6. Germline V gene sequence: CDR1 MDHEN, CDR2 SYDVKM. The CDR3 is 13 residues long. The CDR3 here is CASSPTGYETQYF. The CDR3 DNA follows: TGTGCCAGCAGCCCGACAGGGTACGAGACCCAGTACTTC.

The genes are TRBV6-1 and TRBJ1-2; D may be TRBD1 (6 bases). The germline V gene has CDR1 MNHNS and CDR2 SASEGT. The CDR3 extends over 13 amino acids. With 2 bases removed from V and 5 bases from J, the gap between germline ends came to 9 bases. The CDR3 here is CASSEMGAYGYTF. CDR3 bases: TGTGCCAGCAGTGAAATGGGGGCGTATGGCTACACCTTC.

Remarks on this clone: Other nucleotide sequences in the sample specify the same CDR3. The chain carries TRBV5-1 and TRBJ2-1; 8 nucleotides match TRBD2. The CDR3 runs 12 residues. V lost 4 bases, J lost 7 bases, and 1 base stayed unmatched. Germline V gene data show CDR1 as SGHRS and CDR2 as YFSETQ. This CDR3 reads CASSPGGNEQFF. In nucleotides, the CDR3 is TGCGCCAGCAGCCCGGGAGGGAATGAGCAGTTCTTC. Supplemented by reference TRBV5-1 and TRBJ2-1, the full variable domain reads KAGVTQTPRYLIKTRGQQVTLSCSPISGHRSVSWYQQTPGQGLQFLFEYFSETQRNKGNFPGRFSGRQFSNSRSEMNVSTLELGDSALYLCASSPGGNEQFFGPGTRLTVL.

In regard to this clone: Other nucleotide sequences from this sample produce the same CDR3. This CDR3 is CASSPQGNEQFF. The CDR3, as DNA: TGTGCCAGCAGTCCACAGGGGAATGAGCAGTTCTTC. The chain combines TRBV5-4 with TRBJ2-1; 7 bases match TRBD1. With 5 bases clipped from V and 7 bases from J, the junction kept 3 bases outside the gene matches. The CDR3 is made up of 12 amino acids. CDR1 SGHNT and CDR2 YYREEE come from the germline V gene (reference sequence).

The V call is TRBV9, the J call TRBJ2-2, with D uncertain. Germline values: CDR1 SGDLS, CDR2 YYNGEE. V dropped 3 bases and J dropped 5 bases, with 5 bases sitting between them. The CDR3 extends over 12 amino acids. The CDR3 DNA sequence: TGTGCCAGCAGCGAGCAAACCGGGGAGCTGTTTTTT. Residues: CASSEQTGELFF.

The J gene is TRBJ1-1, the V gene TRBV5-1; 7 bases line up with TRBD1. Per the germline V gene, CDR1 is SGHRS and CDR2 is YFSETQ. The CDR3 is 15 amino acids. V gave up 2 bases and J gave up 1 base; unmatched junction bases: 5. In DNA, the CDR3 is TGCGCCAGCAGCTTAGGGACAGCCCGGAACACTGAAGCTTTCTTT. This gives the protein CASSLGTARNTEAFF.

CDR3 region: CASSQLVDVYEQYF. The DNA for the CDR3 is TGTGCCAGCAGCCAGCTGGTAGACGTCTACGAGCAGTACTTC. V and J are TRBV7-8 and TRBJ2-7; D is undetermined. The ends were cut back, 5 bases at V and 3 bases at J, with 14 bases in the middle. The CDR3 consists of 14 residues. Germline lookup yields CDR1 SGHVS and CDR2 FQNEAQ.

The rearrangement joins TRBV7-9 to TRBJ2-5, with TRBD1 matching 9 bases. The CDR3 length is 15 residues. Germline CDR1 and CDR2: SEHNR and FQNEAQ (reference sequence). V gave up 5 bases and J gave up 3 bases; unmatched junction bases: 7. Here the CDR3 DNA reads TGTGCCAGCAGCCGGACCGGGACAGGGAAAGAGACCCAGTACTTC. Translating it yields CASSRTGTGKETQYF.

The chain employs TRBV2 and TRBJ2-5; D possibly matches TRBD1 or TRBD2 (5 bases each). V lost 3 bases and J lost 1, with 15 bases in between. CDR3 length equals 16 residues. From germline, CDR1 is SNHLY and CDR2 FYNNEI. CDR3 loop: CASSDAGTGLQETQYF. CDR3 DNA: TGTGCCAGCAGTGATGCTGGGACGGGGCTCCAAGAGACCCAGTACTTC.